Below, 26 T cell receptor beta chains from the same sample are listed, as sequenced in a study of T cells in Graves' hyperthyroidism and ophthalmopathy. TCR beta CDR3 region amplification was performed from RNA transcripts. The TCR CDR3 was amplified in a first-round RT-PCR using the HTBI primer set. One entry per CDR3 protein, called by TCRdb with MiXCR from the multiplex PCR reads. Here the sample spans more than 350,000 distinct CDR3 sequences, about 15% being singletons. Sequenced input: blood. These receptors came from a woman younger than 45 with Graves' hyperthyroidism.

The table lists this clonotype with a few counts. The chain carries TRBV9 and TRBJ2-1; 10 positions agree with TRBD2. V gave up 1 base and J gave up 10 bases; unmatched junction bases: 17. The CDR3 length is 18 residues. In germline, CDR1 is SGDLS, CDR2 YYNGEE. The CDR3 region has the DNA TGTGCCAGCAGCGTATCACCCATCCCGGGACTAGCGATTGGGGAGCAGTTCTTC. It encodes CASSVSPIPGLAIGEQFF.

This clonotype has a handful of counts. The chain links TRBV12-3 or TRBV12-4 to TRBJ2-5; no clear D gene. Deletions cut 5 bases from V and 7 bases from J, with 11 bases between. The CDR3 extends over 12 amino acids. The CDR3 spells CASSPTGGTQYF. The CDR3 DNA is TGTGCCAGCAGTCCAACCGGCGGGACCCAGTACTTC.

Only a few counts were recorded for this clonotype. This chain joins TRBV28 and TRBJ1-5; D is unclear. V was cut by 2 bases and J by 5 bases, with 10 bases left in between. The germline CDR1 and CDR2 sequences are MDHEN and SYDVKM. The CDR3 totals 14 residues. The DNA for the CDR3 is TGTGCCAGCAGTTTAAATCGGCCCCATCAGCCCCAGCATTTT. Protein product: CASSLNRPHQPQHF.

This clonotype was detected ten times or more. V and J are TRBV3-1 and TRBJ2-2; 8 nucleotides agree with TRBD2. This CDR3 region has 17 residues. Germline V lookup: CDR1 LGHDT, CDR2 YNNKEL (reference sequence). Trimming cost V 3 bases and J 6 bases; bases outside gene matches: 12. CDR3 nucleotides: TGTGCCAGCAGCCATTACCCACGGGAGGGCCGTCCCGGGGAGCTGTTTTTT. Its translation: CASSHYPREGRPGELFF.

This chain's CDR3 is CATSRDPTGELFF. The CDR3 DNA follows: TGTGCCACCAGCAGAGATCCTACCGGGGAGCTGTTTTTT. The chain recombines TRBV15 with TRBJ2-2; D uncertain. Germline loops: CDR1 LNHNV, CDR2 YYDKDF (reference sequence). This CDR3 has 13 residues. V dropped 0 bases and J dropped 5 bases, with 4 bases sitting between them.

This clonotype was seen ten or more times. This chain uses TRBV20-1 with TRBJ2-7; 8 bases map to TRBD1. Germline trimming cut 4 bases from V and 6 bases from J; bases unmatched to any gene: 14. The CDR3 covers 15 residues. CDR1 is DFQATT and CDR2 is SNEGSKA in the germline V gene (reference sequence). The CDR3 region has the DNA TGCAGTGCTACGATCTTCGGCAGGGGGCTGTTCGAGCAGTACTTC. Translating gives CSATIFGRGLFEQYF.

The chain is built from TRBV7-3 and TRBJ1-5, with TRBD1 as a possible D gene (5 bases). Trimming took 4 bases from V and 0 from J, leaving 7 bases between them. Germline-derived CDR1 and CDR2 are SGHTA and FQGTGA. This CDR3 contains 14 residues. CDR3 bases: TGTGCCAGCAGCTCGGACAATAGCAATCAGCCCCAGCATTTT. It specifies CASSSDNSNQPQHF.

This clonotype has just a few counts. J is TRBJ1-1 and V is TRBV29-1; TRBD1 is a possible D gene (5 bases). The CDR3 length is 13 residues. V lost 3 bases to trimming and J lost 0 bases, with 8 bases between them. Germline CDR1 SQVTM, CDR2 ANQGSEA. In DNA, the CDR3 is TGCAGCGTTGAGGGGCAGTTGAACACTGAAGCTTTCTTT. It codes for CSVEGQLNTEAFF.

The V gene is TRBV25-1, the J gene TRBJ1-1, with no clear D. Germline CDR1 is MGHDK and CDR2 is SYGVNS. CDR3 length: 15 amino acids. V was shortened by 7 bases and J by 1 base, with 16 bases between the two germline ends. CDR3 in amino acids: CASKKTGSTNTEAFF. The CDR3 DNA reads TGTGCCAGCAAGAAGACGGGATCCACGAACACTGAAGCTTTCTTT. Complete variable domain (other parts from reference TRBV25-1 and TRBJ1-1): EADIYQTPRYLVIGTGKKITLECSQTMGHDKMYWYQQDPGMELHLIHYSYGVNSTEKGDLSSESTVSRIRTEHFPLTLESARPSHTSQYLCASKKTGSTNTEAFFGQGTRLTVV.

This clonotype was counted many times. V and J are TRBV11-2 and TRBJ2-3; 14 bases agree with TRBD2. V lost 5 bases to trimming and J lost 6 bases; unmatched junction nucleotides: 16. CDR1 is SGHAT and CDR2 is FQNNGV in the germline V gene. The CDR3 spans 19 residues. This CDR3 is CASSQTSGRVEQKGDTQYF. The CDR3 DNA is TGTGCCAGCAGCCAGACTAGCGGGAGGGTTGAGCAGAAGGGCGATACGCAGTATTTT.

The CDR3 loop is CASSLLAGGNEQYF. The CDR3 coding sequence is TGTGCCAGCAGCTTATTAGCGGGAGGCAACGAGCAGTACTTC. The chain couples TRBV7-9 to TRBJ2-7, with 10 bases that match TRBD2. V gave up 2 bases and J gave up 5 bases; unmatched junction bases: 3. This CDR3 comprises 14 residues. Germline CDR1 is SEHNR and CDR2 is FQNEAQ (reference sequence).

There are many counts of this clonotype. As DNA, the CDR3 is TGTGCCAGCAGCCAAGAACGTCTGCTAGCGGGAGGCGATACGCAGTATTTT. This translates into CASSQERLLAGGDTQYF. The chain carries TRBV3-1 and TRBJ2-3; TRBD2 matches at 11 bases. From germline, CDR1 is LGHDT and CDR2 YNNKEL (reference sequence). V was clipped by 0 bases and J by 6 bases; unmatched bases: 8. This CDR3 has 17 amino acids.

This chain links TRBV5-1 with TRBJ1-3, with TRBD1 identical over 7 bases. Looked up from germline, CDR1 is SGHRS and CDR2 is YFSETQ. The V and J ends lost 0 bases and 0 bases, in that order; junction bases with no gene match: 3. The CDR3 has 16 residues. The DNA for the CDR3 is TGCGCCAGCAGCTTGGGGGACAGCCACTCTGGAAACACCATATATTTT. This gives the protein CASSLGDSHSGNTIYF.

The chain recombines TRBV19 with TRBJ1-2, with 7 nucleotides matching TRBD1. The germline V gene encodes CDR1 LNHDA and CDR2 SQIVND (reference sequence). V lost 3 bases, J lost 8 bases, and 12 bases stayed unmatched. There are 15 residues in the CDR3. The CDR3 spells CASSIGPRDSPGYTF. CDR3 nucleotides: TGTGCCAGTAGTATCGGACCCCGGGACAGCCCGGGCTACACCTTC.

J is TRBJ1-2 and V is TRBV27; D gene ambiguous. The V end lost 5 bases, the J end lost 6 bases, and 16 bases lay between the germline ends. CDR1 and CDR2 from the germline V gene are MNHEY and SMNVEV (reference sequence). The CDR3 loop spans 14 amino acids. CDR3 bases: TGTGCCAGCAGTCCCCTGGACGGATGGGATGGCTACACCTTC. This codes for CASSPLDGWDGYTF.

The V gene is TRBV3-1, the J gene TRBJ1-4; D gene uncertain. Germline CDR1 reads LGHDT; CDR2 reads YNNKEL (reference sequence). V dropped 5 bases and J dropped 8 bases, with 15 bases sitting between them. The length of the CDR3 is 14 residues. The CDR3 bases are TGTGCCAGCAGCTTAGGCCTGGGCCGGGAAAAACTGTTTTTT. Its translation: CASSLGLGREKLFF. Drawing the rest from reference TRBV3-1 and TRBJ1-4, the complete variable domain is DTAVSQTPKYLVTQMGNDKSIKCEQNLGHDTMYWYKQDSKKFLKIMFSYNNKELIINETVPNRFSPKSPDKAHLNLHINSLELGDSAVYFCASSLGLGREKLFFGSGTQLSVL.

This clonotype was found many times. The chain is built from TRBV24-1 and TRBJ2-3; the D gene is possibly TRBD2 (5 bases). Germline assignment: CDR1 KGHDR and CDR2 SFDVKD. Deletions cut 1 base from V and 3 bases from J, with 7 bases between. This CDR3 spans 14 amino acids. In nucleotides, the CDR3 is TGTGCCACCAGTGATTTCGGCGGGACAGATACGCAGTATTTT. It yields the protein CATSDFGGTDTQYF.

At least ten counts were recorded for this clonotype. The J gene is TRBJ1-1, the V gene TRBV25-1; no clear D. Trimming pared 2 bases from V and 7 bases from J, leaving 8 bases between. From germline, CDR1 is MGHDK and CDR2 SYGVNS. This CDR3 has 12 residues. The CDR3 protein is CASSEDWNEAFF. In DNA form, the CDR3 reads TGTGCCAGCAGTGAAGACTGGAATGAAGCTTTCTTT.

The V and J genes are TRBV9 and TRBJ2-5, with D unresolved. The length of the CDR3 is 14 residues. Germline CDR1 and CDR2: SGDLS and YYNGEE. With 1 base removed from V and 4 bases from J, the gap between germline ends came to 11 bases. The CDR3 here is CASSVRDIGETQYF. CDR3 sequence (DNA): TGTGCCAGCAGCGTAAGGGATATAGGAGAGACCCAGTACTTC.

The sample holds many counts of this clonotype. V usage is TRBV20-1 and J usage is TRBJ1-1; D is perhaps TRBD1 (5 bases). CDR1 is DFQATT and CDR2 is SNEGSKA in the germline V gene (reference sequence). Trimming took off 4 bases at V and 6 bases at J, with 12 bases between the two ends. This CDR3 is built from 12 residues. CDR3 loop: CSATGSGAEAFF. The CDR3 DNA reads TGCAGTGCTACAGGGAGTGGCGCTGAAGCTTTCTTT.

The chain links TRBV7-9 to TRBJ2-1; 7 bases match TRBD2. The CDR3 contains 15 residues. V shed 4 bases and J 7 bases; nucleotides not matched to a gene: 10. Germline assignment: CDR1 SEHNR and CDR2 FQNEAQ (reference sequence). For the CDR3, the DNA is TGTGCCAGCAGCTCCCAGTTCTTGGGGGGGAATGAGCAGTTCTTC. Amino acid sequence: CASSSQFLGGNEQFF.

This clonotype occurred many times. The chain links TRBV3-1 to TRBJ2-1; D is ambiguous. CDR1 is LGHDT, CDR2 YNNKEL, per germline (reference sequence). Trimming cost V 1 base and J 7 bases, with 8 bases left between them. The CDR3 extends over 13 amino acids. The CDR3 is CASSQGVLNEQFF. Here the CDR3 DNA reads TGTGCCAGCAGCCAAGGGGTCCTAAATGAGCAGTTCTTC.

This clonotype was detected only a few times. The chain is built from TRBV7-3 and TRBJ2-2; TRBD2 might be the D (5 bases). V was clipped by 3 bases and J by 4 bases, with 12 bases between them. The CDR3 covers 15 residues. The germline V gene has CDR1 SGHTA and CDR2 FQGTGA. As DNA, the CDR3 is TGTGCCAGCAGCTTCGGACCCGCGGGCACCGGGGAGCTGTTTTTT. Translation: CASSFGPAGTGELFF.

This clonotype was observed many times. The chain has TRBV20-1 and TRBJ2-7, with D unclear. This CDR3 has 14 residues. Trimming cost V 4 bases and J 1 base, with 14 bases left between them. Germline V lookup: CDR1 DFQATT, CDR2 SNEGSKA (reference sequence). The CDR3 sequence: CSATPLASSYEQYF. The CDR3 DNA sequence: TGCAGTGCTACCCCCCTGGCGTCTTCCTACGAGCAGTACTTC.

This clonotype was seen a handful of times. The V gene is TRBV4-1, the J gene TRBJ2-5; TRBD1 aligns across 8 bases. J lost 5 bases, V lost 0 bases, and 11 bases had no gene match. Germline assignment: CDR1 MGHRA and CDR2 YSYEKL. The CDR3 loop spans 17 amino acids. The CDR3 DNA follows: TGCGCCAGCAGCCAAGAAGGCCGGCAGGGGGCCGGGGAGACCCAGTACTTC. Protein sequence: CASSQEGRQGAGETQYF.

This clonotype was counted many times. J is TRBJ1-1 and V is TRBV7-9; D is unresolved. This CDR3 is built from 15 residues. V gave up 5 bases and J gave up 10 bases, with 23 bases separating them. From germline, CDR1 is SEHNR and CDR2 FQNEAQ (reference sequence). The CDR3 DNA is TGTGCCAGCAGCCTTCCTCGGGGAGCGCCGCCCGGAGCTTTCTTT. Protein product: CASSLPRGAPPGAFF.